This T cell receptor beta chain was identified in a study of hypomethylating agent response in myelodysplastic syndrome. At the level of the study: Most often mutated was TET2, found in about 50% of the 11 patients.

No T-cell subset sorting was done; bone marrow was analyzed in bulk. Germline V gene data show CDR1 as SGDLS and CDR2 as YYNGEE. CDR3 length: 15 amino acids. Trimming removed 0 bases at V and 4 bases at J, with 10 bases between. Each sample had about 400 ng DNA, as two 200 ng replicates, at survey resolution. Produced via immunoSEQ multiplex PCR; TCRdb's table is partial and in-frame only. Found here are some 4,500 clones, 84% of them singletons; the top ten hold 6.5% to 8.5%. This TCR was recovered from a human donor with myelodysplastic syndrome. The chain employs TRBV9 and TRBJ2-2; maybe TRBD2 (5 bases). The sample in question was bone marrow, obtained before or after starting hypomethylating agent treatment for myelodysplastic syndrome (not recorded which). The CDR3 is CASSVDEGSTGELFF. The DNA of the CDR3 is TGTGCCAGCAGCGTAGATGAAGGGAGCACCGGGGAGCTGTTTTTT.